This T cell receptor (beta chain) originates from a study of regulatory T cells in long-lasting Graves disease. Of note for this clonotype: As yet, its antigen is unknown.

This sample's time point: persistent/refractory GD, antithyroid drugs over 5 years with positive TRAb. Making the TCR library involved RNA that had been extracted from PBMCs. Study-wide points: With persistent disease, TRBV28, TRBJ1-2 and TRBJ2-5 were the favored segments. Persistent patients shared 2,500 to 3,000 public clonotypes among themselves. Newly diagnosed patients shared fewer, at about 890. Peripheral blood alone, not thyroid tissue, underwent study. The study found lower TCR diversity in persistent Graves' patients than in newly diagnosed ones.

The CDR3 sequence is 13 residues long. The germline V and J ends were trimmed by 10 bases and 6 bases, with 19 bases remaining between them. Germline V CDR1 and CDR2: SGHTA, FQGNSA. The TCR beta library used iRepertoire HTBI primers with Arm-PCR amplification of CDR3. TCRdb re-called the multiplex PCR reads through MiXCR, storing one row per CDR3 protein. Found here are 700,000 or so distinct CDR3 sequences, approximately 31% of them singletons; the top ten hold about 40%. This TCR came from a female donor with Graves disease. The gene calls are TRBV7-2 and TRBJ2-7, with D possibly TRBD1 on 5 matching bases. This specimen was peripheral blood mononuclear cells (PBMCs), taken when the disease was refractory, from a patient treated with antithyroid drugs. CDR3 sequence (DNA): TGTGCCACTCGACAGCCCCCCCAGATCGAGCAGTACTTC. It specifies CATRQPPQIEQYF.